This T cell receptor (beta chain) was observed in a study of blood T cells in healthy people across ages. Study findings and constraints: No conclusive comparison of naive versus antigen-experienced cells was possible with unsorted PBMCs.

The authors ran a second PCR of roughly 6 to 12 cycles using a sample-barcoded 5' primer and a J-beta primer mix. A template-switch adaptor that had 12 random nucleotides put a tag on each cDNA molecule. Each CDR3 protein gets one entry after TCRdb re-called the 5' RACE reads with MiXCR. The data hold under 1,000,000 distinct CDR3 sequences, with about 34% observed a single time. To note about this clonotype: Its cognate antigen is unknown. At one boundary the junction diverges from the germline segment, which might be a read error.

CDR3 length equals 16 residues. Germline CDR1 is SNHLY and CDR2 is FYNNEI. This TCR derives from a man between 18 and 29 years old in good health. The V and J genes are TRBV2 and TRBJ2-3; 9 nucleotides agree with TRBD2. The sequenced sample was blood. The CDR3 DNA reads TGTGCCAGCAGCGCACCCCCCGGACTAGCGACAGATACGCGGTATTTT. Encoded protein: CASSAPPGLATDTRYF.